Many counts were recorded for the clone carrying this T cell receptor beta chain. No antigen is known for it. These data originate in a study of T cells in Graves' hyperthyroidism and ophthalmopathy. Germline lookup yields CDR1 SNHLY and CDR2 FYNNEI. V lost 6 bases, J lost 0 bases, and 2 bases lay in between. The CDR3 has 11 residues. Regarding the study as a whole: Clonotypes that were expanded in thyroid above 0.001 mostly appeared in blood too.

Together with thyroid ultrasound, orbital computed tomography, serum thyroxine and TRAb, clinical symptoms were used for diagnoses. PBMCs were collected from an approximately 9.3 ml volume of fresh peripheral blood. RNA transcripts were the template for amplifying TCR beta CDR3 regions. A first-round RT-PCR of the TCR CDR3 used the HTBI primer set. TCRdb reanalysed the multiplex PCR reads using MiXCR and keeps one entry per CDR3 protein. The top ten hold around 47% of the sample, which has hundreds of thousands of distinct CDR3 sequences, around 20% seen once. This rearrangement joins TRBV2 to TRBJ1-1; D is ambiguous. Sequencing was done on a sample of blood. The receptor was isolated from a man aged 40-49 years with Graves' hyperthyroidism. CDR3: CASRVNTEAFF. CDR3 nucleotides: TGTGCCAGCAGGGTGAACACTGAAGCTTTCTTT.